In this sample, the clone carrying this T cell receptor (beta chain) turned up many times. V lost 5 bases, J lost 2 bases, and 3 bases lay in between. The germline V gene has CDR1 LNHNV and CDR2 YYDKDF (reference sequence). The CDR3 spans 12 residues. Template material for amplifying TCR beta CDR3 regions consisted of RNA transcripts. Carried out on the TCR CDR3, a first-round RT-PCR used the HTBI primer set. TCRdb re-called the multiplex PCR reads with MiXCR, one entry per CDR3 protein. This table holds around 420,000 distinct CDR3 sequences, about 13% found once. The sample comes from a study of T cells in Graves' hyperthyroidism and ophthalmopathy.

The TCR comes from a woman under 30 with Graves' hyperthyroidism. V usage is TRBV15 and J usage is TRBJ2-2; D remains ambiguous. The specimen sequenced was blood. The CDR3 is CATSPNTGELFF. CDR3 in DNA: TGTGCCACCAGCCCTAACACCGGGGAGCTGTTTTTT.